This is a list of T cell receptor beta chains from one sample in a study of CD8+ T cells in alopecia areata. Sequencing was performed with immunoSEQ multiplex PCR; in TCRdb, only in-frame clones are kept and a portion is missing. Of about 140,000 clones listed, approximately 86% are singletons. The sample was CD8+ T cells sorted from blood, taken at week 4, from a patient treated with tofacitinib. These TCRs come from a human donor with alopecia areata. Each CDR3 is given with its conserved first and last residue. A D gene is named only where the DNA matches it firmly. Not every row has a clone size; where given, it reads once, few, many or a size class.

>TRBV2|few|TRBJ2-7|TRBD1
TGTGCCATCGAGGACAGGCGGTACGAGCAGTACTTC
CAIEDRRYEQYF
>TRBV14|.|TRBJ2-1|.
TGTGCCAGCAGCCAAGCGGGAGTATACAATGAGCAGTTCTTC
CASSQAGVYNEQFF
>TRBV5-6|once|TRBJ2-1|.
TGTGCCAGCAGCTTAGGGGGGGCCTACAATGAGCAGTTCTTC
CASSLGGAYNEQFF
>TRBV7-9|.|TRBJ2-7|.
TGTGCCAGCAGCTTTGTGTCCGACGAGCAGTACTTC
CASSFVSDEQYF
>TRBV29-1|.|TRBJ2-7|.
TGCAGCGTTGAAGATGCCCCTGAGGGTACTGGGTACGAGCAGTACTTC
CSVEDAPEGTGYEQYF
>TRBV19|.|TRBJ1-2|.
TGTGCCAGTAGCACAGGGTGGGACTATGGCTACACCTTC
CASSTGWDYGYTF
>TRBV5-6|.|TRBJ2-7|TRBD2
TGTGCCAGCAGTTCGGGACTAGCTGAGTACGAGCAGTACTTC
CASSSGLAEYEQYF
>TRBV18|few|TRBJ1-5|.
TGTGCCAGCTCTAGACAGATCATGGAGCCCCAGCATTTT
CASSRQIMEPQHF
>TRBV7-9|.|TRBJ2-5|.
TGTGCCAGCTCCTCCGGGACGATCCAAGAGACCCAGTACTTC
CASSSGTIQETQYF
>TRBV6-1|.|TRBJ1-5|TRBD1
TGTGCCAGCGGCCGACAGGGGATTTTAGAGCCCCAGCATTTT
CASGRQGILEPQHF
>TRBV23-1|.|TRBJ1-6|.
TGCGCCAGCAGTCGCCACGGGAGGAATTCACCCCTCCACTTT
CASSRHGRNSPLHF
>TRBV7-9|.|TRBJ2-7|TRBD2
TGTGCCAGCGTGGGGACTAGTGAGGTGGACTACGAGCAGTACTTC
CASVGTSEVDYEQYF
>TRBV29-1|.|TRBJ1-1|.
TGCAGCGTTGAAGGAACCGATACTAACACTGAAGCTTTCTTT
CSVEGTDTNTEAFF
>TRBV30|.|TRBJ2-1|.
TGTGCCTGGAGTGTATCGGTGCCGGGTGAGCAGTTCTTC
CAWSVSVPGEQFF
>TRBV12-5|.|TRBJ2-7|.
TGTGCTAGTGGTCCACAACTAGAATGGGCAGACGACTTC
CASGPQLEWADDF
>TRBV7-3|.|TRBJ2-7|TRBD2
TGTGCCAGCAGCCTGGCGGGGGGAATGGAGCAGTACTTC
CASSLAGGMEQYF
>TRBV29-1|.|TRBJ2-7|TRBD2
TGCAGCGTTGGAATAGCGGGGAAGTACGAGCAGTACTTC
CSVGIAGKYEQYF
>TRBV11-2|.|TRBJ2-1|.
TGTGCCAGCAGCCCCCCCGGACACAATGAGCAGTTCTTC
CASSPPGHNEQFF
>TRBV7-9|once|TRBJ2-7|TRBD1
TGTGCCAGCAGCGCTCGGACAGGTGCCTCCTACGAGCAGTACTTC
CASSARTGASYEQYF
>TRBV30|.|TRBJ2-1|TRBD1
TGTGCCTGGAGTGGAGTCAGGGGGCACAATGAGCAGTTCTTC
CAWSGVRGHNEQFF
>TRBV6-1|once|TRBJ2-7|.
TGTGCCAGCAGTGAAGCCCCCGACTTACCGTCCTACGAGCAGTACTTC
CASSEAPDLPSYEQYF
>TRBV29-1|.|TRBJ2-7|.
TGCAGCGTTGACGGACTCACCCCGTCCTACGAGCAGTACTTC
CSVDGLTPSYEQYF
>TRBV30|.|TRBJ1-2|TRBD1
TGTGCCTGGAGCGCGACAGGGGTTACCGCTTATGGCTACACCTTC
CAWSATGVTAYGYTF
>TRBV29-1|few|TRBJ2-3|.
TGCAGCGTTGAACAGGGACGATTTGCGACGCAGTATTTT
CSVEQGRFATQYF
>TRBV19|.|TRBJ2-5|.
TGTGCCAGTAGTGTTGGACTCCGGCCCCAGGAGTGGGAGACCCAGTACTTC
CASSVGLRPQEWETQYF
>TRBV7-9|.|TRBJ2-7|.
TGTGCCAGCAGCTTACGCGGGGACTACGAGCAGTACTTC
CASSLRGDYEQYF
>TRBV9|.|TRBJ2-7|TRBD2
TGTGCCAGCAGCGGGACTAGCGGGGGGCCAAGCTCCTACGAGCAGTACTTC
CASSGTSGGPSSYEQYF
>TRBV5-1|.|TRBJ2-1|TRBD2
TGCGCCAGCAGCTTGGCTAGCGGGGTCTACAATGAGCAGTTCTTC
CASSLASGVYNEQFF
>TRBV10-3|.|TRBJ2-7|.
TGTGCCATCAGTGAGGGCGCCTACGAGCAGTACTTC
CAISEGAYEQYF
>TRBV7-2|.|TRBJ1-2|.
TGTGCCAGCAGCCCCCACCCCGCAGATTTCAACTATGGCTACACCTTC
CASSPHPADFNYGYTF
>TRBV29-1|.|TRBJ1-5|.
TGCAGCGCAGCAACAGGAGATAGCAATCAGCCCCAGCATTTT
CSAATGDSNQPQHF
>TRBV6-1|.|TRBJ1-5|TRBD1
TGTGCCAGCAGTGAAATGACAGGGTCTAGCAATCAGCCCCAGCATTTT
CASSEMTGSSNQPQHF
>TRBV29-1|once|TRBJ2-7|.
TGCAGCGTTGAAGGCCCGTCGGGGACCGCGCTCCACGAGCAGTACTTC
CSVEGPSGTALHEQYF
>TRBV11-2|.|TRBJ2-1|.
TGTGCCAGCAACCGGGACAATGAGCAGTTCTTC
CASNRDNEQFF
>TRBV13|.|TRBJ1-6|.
TGTGCCAGCAGCGGGCCGAGCTCCTATAATTCACCCCTCCACTTT
CASSGPSSYNSPLHF
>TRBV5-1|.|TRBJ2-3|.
TGCGCCAGCAGCTTTACGACAGGCAGCACAGATACGCAGTATTTT
CASSFTTGSTDTQYF
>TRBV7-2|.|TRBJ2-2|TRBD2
TGTGCCAGCAGCTTTTTTGCGGGAGGGCCCGGCGGGGAGCTGTTTTTT
CASSFFAGGPGGELFF
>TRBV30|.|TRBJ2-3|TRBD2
TGTGCCTGGAGTCTTAGCGGGGGGGCGCTTTACCCGTATTTT
CAWSLSGGALYPYF
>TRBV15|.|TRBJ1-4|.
TGTGCCACCAGCAGAGACAGGGGACCTAATGAAAAACTGTTTTTT
CATSRDRGPNEKLFF
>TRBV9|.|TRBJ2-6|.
TGTGCCAGCAGCGGGTCTGGGGCCAACGTCCTGACTTTC
CASSGSGANVLTF
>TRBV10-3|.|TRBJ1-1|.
TGTGCCATCAGTGAAGAGAAACTGAACACTGAAGCTTTCTTT
CAISEEKLNTEAFF
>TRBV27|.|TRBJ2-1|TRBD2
TGTGCCAGCAGTTTGCCGCCTCTAGCGGGGGCCTCCTACAATGAGCAGTTCTTC
CASSLPPLAGASYNEQFF
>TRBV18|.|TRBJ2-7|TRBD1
TGTGCCAGCTCACCCGGGACAGGGTCGGACGAGCAGTACTTC
CASSPGTGSDEQYF
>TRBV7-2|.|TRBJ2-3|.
TGTGCCAGCAGCCCTACAGATACGCAGTATTTT
CASSPTDTQYF
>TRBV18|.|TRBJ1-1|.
TGTGCCAGCTCATTCCAGGGTACTGAAGCTTTCTTT
CASSFQGTEAFF
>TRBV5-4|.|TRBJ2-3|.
TGTGCCAGCAGCTTGGGGGCCATGGCAGATACGCAGTATTTT
CASSLGAMADTQYF
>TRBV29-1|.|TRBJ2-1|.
TGCAGCGCCCCCACCCGAGGACTCGCCAATGAGCAGTTCTTC
CSAPTRGLANEQFF
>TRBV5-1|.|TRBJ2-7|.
TGCGCCAGCAGCTATAACTACGAGCAGTACTTC
CASSYNYEQYF
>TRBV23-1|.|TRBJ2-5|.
TGCGCCGGCGGAGTTCAGGGAAGGGACGAGACCCAGTACTTC
CAGGVQGRDETQYF
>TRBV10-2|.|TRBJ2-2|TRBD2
TGCGCCAGCTGGACTAGCGGGAACACCGGGGAGCTGTTTTTT
CASWTSGNTGELFF
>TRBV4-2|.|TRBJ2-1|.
TGTGCCAGCAGCCAAGATATGTCTAGCGCCTACAATGAGCAGTTCTTC
CASSQDMSSAYNEQFF
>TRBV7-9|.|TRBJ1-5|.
TGTGCCAGAGAGAGCAGGGGTGCTTGTCCTAGCAATCAGCCCCAGCATTTT
CARESRGACPSNQPQHF